This T cell receptor beta chain was identified during a study of shared clonotypes between healthy human individuals. Findings and caveats of the study: Clonotypes shared by all four donors outscored non-shared clonotypes in generation probability.

Of note for this clone: Antigen specificity is unknown.

In the original analysis: ImmunoSEQ yielded junction-only sequences lacking quality scores, so filtering differed. Generated by immunoSEQ multiplex PCR, the TCRdb table keeps only in-frame clones and is missing some. That table gives V, J and clone size, and the DNA gave D and trimming. The table shows over 2 million clones, with approximately 95% occurring only once. Germline V gene sequence: CDR1 MNHNS, CDR2 SASEGT. V lost 5 bases and J lost 2, with 10 bases in between. The CDR3 is made up of 13 amino acids. The sample taken for sequencing was naive CD4+ T cells sorted from blood. Subset here: CD45RA+ positively selected. The receptor's source is a man between 18 and 35 years old in good health. The chain joins TRBV6-1 to TRBJ2-7, with D hard to call. Written as DNA, the CDR3 is TGTGCCAGCAGTAACGTATCGCCCTACGAGCAGTACTTC. Translated, it gives CASSNVSPYEQYF.